The following is a TCR beta chain sequence with its context. This receptor's antigen is unknown. There are no base qualities to consult, and no much larger clone falls within one base. This sample was included in a study of blood T cell repertoires in COVID-19 (dated by TCRdb to 2018 to 2020). Concerning the study at large: Samples from collaborators originated in the United States, Italy and Spain and spanned both the acute and convalescent phases of COVID-19. The material from the prospective study consisted of cDNA or gDNA derived from T cells, B-cell-depleted T cells, or PBMCs. Subjects who had been exposed to COVID-19, were actively infected with it, or had recovered from it provided the deeply sampled blood TCRbeta repertoires that made up the dataset. A freely available public database, intended as a resource for researchers studying the immune response to SARS-CoV-2, is where the repertoires were released. The samples were drawn from the first 160 participants of the ongoing ImmuneRACE study and from 950 to 1,500 subjects provided by 6 global collaborators. Nearly every sample came with metadata listing a de-identified subject ID, COVID-19 status, age in years and sex. HLA class I and class II types, where available, came from metadata supplied by the sample provider rather than from assay-based typing.

Ends trimmed: V by 0 bases, J by 6 bases; bases unmatched to a gene: 6. The CDR3 numbers 16 residues from cysteine through phenylalanine. The CDR3 DNA has 48 bases and is translated from base 1. The germline V gene specifies SGHAT as CDR1 and FQNNGV as CDR2. Each collaborating institution followed its own protocols to collect whole blood in K2EDTA tubes. Collaborator samples were shipped for TCRbeta analysis as frozen whole blood, isolated PBMCs, or DNA extracted from either sample type. TCRbeta CDR3 regions were amplified from genomic DNA using the immunoSEQ Assay, a bias-controlled multiplex PCR. Regarding the original processing steps: The number of nucleated cells in each sample was estimated from the amplification of reference gene primers within the assay. To quantify the absolute abundance of each unique TCRbeta CDR3 rearrangement, sequence reads were collapsed and filtered. For each sample, productive Simpson clonality was calculated as the square root of Simpson's diversity index over productive rearrangements. TCRdb stores this immuneACCESS table with in-frame sequences only. Part of the clones is absent; in the studies checked, under half of the shortfall reflects unresolved V genes, and no reason is known for the rest. The V and J calls and the clone size are those of that table, but D and trimming were determined from the DNA. Within this sample are 140,000 or so clones, with approximately 89% of them counted one time only. Roughly a tenth of the sample comes from the top ten.

General study outcomes and caveats: Clinical and demographic metadata were provided uncurated, with the amount varying by source and participant.

Sequences were obtained from peripheral blood. The sequence came from a man between 60 and 75 years old with active or convalescent COVID-19. The chain is made from TRBV11-2 and TRBJ2-1, with 9 middle bases fitting TRBD2. The CDR3 reads as follows: CASSLDLSGSINEQFF. The DNA sequence is given as TGTGCCAGCAGCTTAGATCTTAGCGGGAGTATCAATGAGCAGTTCTTC. Full variable domain (CDR3 extended with the reference TRBV11-2 and TRBJ2-1 proteins): EAGVAQSPRYKIIEKRQSVAFWCNPISGHATLYWYQQILGQGPKLLIQFQNNGVVDDSQLPKDRFSAERLKGVDSTLKIQPAKLEDSAVYLCASSLDLSGSINEQFFGPGTRLTVL.